Shown below are 32 T cell receptor beta chains from a single sample sequenced in a study of blood T cell repertoires in COVID-19. Here immunoSEQ multiplex PCR was the method, and the copy in TCRdb shows in-frame clones only, minus some. Of tens of thousands of clones in the sample, more than 75% were seen once. The sequenced sample was peripheral blood. The receptor source for this set is a human donor with active COVID-19. The donor label of this sample is uncertain.

The rearrangement joins TRBV13 to TRBJ2-7; 11 bases line up with TRBD2. CDR1 is PRHDT and CDR2 is FYEKMQ in the germline V gene (reference sequence). There are 16 residues in the CDR3. J gave up 1 base and V 0 bases, and 2 bases lay outside the gene matches. The chain's CDR3 is CASSLGLAGASYEQYF. DNA of the CDR3: TGTGCCAGCAGCTTAGGACTAGCGGGGGCTTCCTACGAGCAGTACTTC.

CDR3 in amino acids: CASSEATGYGEQYF. The CDR3, as DNA: TGTGCCAGCAGTGAAGCGACAGGGTACGGCGAGCAGTACTTC. The rearrangement links TRBV6-1 to TRBJ2-7; 7 bases are shared with TRBD1. Germline values: CDR1 MNHNS, CDR2 SASEGT. The CDR3 is made up of 14 amino acids. The junction had 5 bases not matched to a gene; V was cut back by 0 bases and J by 6 bases.

This chain joins TRBV4-1 and TRBJ2-7; 7 nucleotides agree with TRBD1. V lost 1 base and J lost 2; bases outside the gene matches: 8. This CDR3 has 16 residues. Looked up from germline, CDR1 is MGHRA and CDR2 is YSYEKL. CDR3 DNA sequence: TGCGCCAGCAGCCAAGTATCTGGACAGGCCGCCTACGAGCAGTACTTC. Its protein product is CASSQVSGQAAYEQYF.

The V call is TRBV9, the J call TRBJ2-2, with D tentatively TRBD1 (6 bases). The CDR3 totals 17 residues. Trimming cost V 1 base and J 6 bases, with 19 bases left between them. Per germline, CDR1 SGDLS and CDR2 YYNGEE. CDR3 sequence: CASSVSGGGASSGELFF. CDR3 coding DNA: TGTGCCAGCAGCGTATCCGGTGGGGGCGCTTCCTCCGGGGAGCTGTTTTTT.

The table lists this clone with a count of one. This chain joins TRBV3-1 (or the pseudogene TRBV3-2) and TRBJ1-4; D is ambiguous. Trimming stripped 0 bases from V and 6 bases from J, with 26 bases between. Germline V gene sequence: CDR1 LGHDT, CDR2 YNNKEL (reference sequence). This CDR3 is built from 20 residues. The CDR3 here is CASSQDRRSPRGERDEKLFF. As DNA, the CDR3 is TGTGCCAGCAGCCAAGATAGGAGATCACCACGCGGGGAACGAGATGAAAAACTGTTTTTT.

The chain combines TRBV19 with TRBJ1-6; possibly TRBD1 for D (5 bases). With 5 bases removed from V and 2 bases from J, the gap between germline ends came to 7 bases. This CDR3 spans 14 amino acids. Germline V gene data show CDR1 as LNHDA and CDR2 as SQIVND (reference sequence). The CDR3 sequence is CASSETAYNSPLHF. CDR3 DNA sequence: TGTGCCAGTAGTGAGACAGCCTATAATTCACCCCTCCACTTT.

The rearrangement links TRBV18 to TRBJ2-6; 8 bases align to TRBD1. The V segment lost 1 base and the J segment 2 bases; nucleotides outside the gene matches: 10. Germline V gene sequence: CDR1 KGHSH, CDR2 LQKENI. The CDR3 has 19 residues. CDR3 in amino acids: CASSPQSVRTGTGANVLTF. Written as DNA, the CDR3 is TGTGCCAGCTCACCACAAAGTGTAAGGACAGGGACTGGGGCCAACGTCCTGACTTTC.

In DNA form, the CDR3 reads TGTGCCAGCAGCTTGGATTTCAGGGAAGATGAAGCTTTCTTT. Translated: CASSLDFREDEAFF. V usage is TRBV5-6 and J usage is TRBJ1-1; TRBD1 is a possible D gene (5 bases). V lost 0 bases and J 7 bases, leaving 13 bases between the germline ends. CDR1 and CDR2 from the germline V gene are SGHDT and YYEEEE. This CDR3 contains 14 residues.

This chain connects TRBV7-9 to TRBJ1-2; 7 bases are a match to TRBD1. The CDR3 spans 14 residues. The V gene's germline CDR1 is SEHNR and CDR2 FQNEAQ (reference sequence). V shed 0 bases, J shed 8 bases, and the junction held 6 bases outside the gene matches. This chain's CDR3 is CASSLATGIIGYTF. For the CDR3, the DNA is TGTGCCAGCAGCTTAGCGACAGGGATAATCGGCTACACCTTC. Using reference TRBV7-9 and TRBJ1-2 for the parts outside the CDR3, the full variable domain is DTGVSQNPRHKITKRGQNVTFRCDPISEHNRLYWYRQTLGQGPEFLTYFQNEAQLEKSRLLSDRFSAERPKGSFSTLEIQRTEQGDSAMYLCASSLATGIIGYTFGSGTRLTVV.

This chain links TRBV18 with TRBJ2-7, with D maybe TRBD1 (6 bases). CDR1 is KGHSH, CDR2 LQKENI, per germline. The length of the CDR3 is 13 residues. V shed 3 bases and J shed 1 base, with 7 bases lying between them. The CDR3 nucleotides are TGTGCCAGCTCACCCCAGGGGTCCTACGAGCAGTACTTC. This gives the protein CASSPQGSYEQYF.

CDR3 DNA sequence: TGTGCCAGCTCTTCGGGGAGGGGGATGAACACTGAAGCTTTCTTT. It is translated as CASSSGRGMNTEAFF. The chain combines TRBV18 with TRBJ1-1; D may be TRBD1 (6 bases). Germline V gene sequence: CDR1 KGHSH, CDR2 LQKENI. Trimming left V 6 bases short and J 0 bases short, with 14 bases between. The CDR3 consists of 15 residues.

The genes are TRBV7-2 and TRBJ2-3; the match to TRBD2 covers 10 bases. This CDR3 has 14 residues. The germline V gene encodes CDR1 SGHTA and CDR2 FQGNSA. The ends lost 5 bases at V and 3 bases at J; junction bases unmatched: 2. In DNA form, the CDR3 reads TGTGCCAGCAGCCCGGGACTAGCGACAGATACGCAGTATTTT. Encoded protein: CASSPGLATDTQYF.

V and J are TRBV5-1 and TRBJ1-1; 9 nucleotides agree with TRBD1. V shed 2 bases, J shed 5 bases, and the junction held 1 base outside the gene matches. CDR1 and CDR2 (germline): SGHRS, YFSETQ. This CDR3 spans 13 amino acids. Here the CDR3 DNA reads TGCGCCAGCAGCTTAGGGACAGGGACTGAAGCTTTCTTT. Its protein product is CASSLGTGTEAFF.

This clone has just one count. This sequence joins TRBV11-1 and TRBJ2-3; D is unclear. CDR1 and CDR2 (germline): SGHAT, FQDESV (reference sequence). The V end was cut by 1 base, the J end by 3 bases, with 11 bases between. The CDR3 has 15 residues. DNA of the CDR3: TGTGCCAGCAGCTTAGGAAGTGTCAGGACAGATACGCAGTATTTT. It encodes CASSLGSVRTDTQYF.

V is TRBV12-5 and J is TRBJ1-2, with 8 positions matching TRBD1. Trimming removed 5 bases from V and 3 bases from J; junction bases left unmatched: 11. In germline, CDR1 is LGHNT, CDR2 FRNRAP. There are 16 residues in the CDR3. CDR3 protein: CASGRDRPTRDYGYTF. The CDR3 DNA reads TGTGCTAGTGGTCGGGACAGGCCAACCCGGGACTATGGCTACACCTTC.

The chain joins TRBV10-3 to TRBJ2-1, with 7 nucleotides matching TRBD1. The CDR3 has 14 residues. The V gene end was trimmed by 5 bases and the J gene end by 5 bases; junction bases not matched to a gene: 6. Germline values: CDR1 ENHRY, CDR2 SYGVKD. CDR3 in DNA: TGTGCCATCAGTCCCAGGGGGATAGACAATGAGCAGTTCTTC. It yields the protein CAISPRGIDNEQFF.

This chain joins TRBV19 and TRBJ1-2; a weak D match, TRBD1 (5 bases). Germline V gene lookup returns CDR1 LNHDA and CDR2 SQIVND (reference sequence). V was pared by 0 bases and J by 2 bases, with 10 bases between. This CDR3 is built from 15 residues. CDR3: CASSIEGVTNYGYTF. CDR3 sequence (DNA): TGTGCCAGTAGTATAGAAGGGGTGACAAACTATGGCTACACCTTC.

The chain recombines TRBV6-5 with TRBJ1-4; D might be TRBD1 (5 bases). Trimming took 0 bases from V and 8 from J, leaving 10 bases between them. From germline, CDR1 is MNHEY and CDR2 SVGAGI. The CDR3 runs to 14 residues. DNA for the CDR3: TGTGCCAGCAGTTACTCCTCGGGGGGAGAAAAACTGTTTTTT. It is translated as CASSYSSGGEKLFF.

The J gene is TRBJ2-7, the V gene TRBV10-3; 7 nucleotides align to TRBD1. The CDR3 is made up of 11 amino acids. CDR1 and CDR2 from the germline V gene are ENHRY and SYGVKD. V was clipped by 6 bases and J by 6 bases; unmatched bases: 2. CDR3 residues: CAISRGSEQYF. CDR3 DNA: TGTGCCATCAGCAGGGGGAGCGAGCAGTACTTC.

This chain joins TRBV2 and TRBJ1-4; D remains unclear. The CDR3 extends over 12 amino acids. V was shortened by 6 bases and J by 4 bases, with 6 bases between the two germline ends. Germline CDR1 is SNHLY and CDR2 is FYNNEI. The CDR3 nucleotides are TGTGCCAGCAGCAGTCTTAATGAAAAACTGTTTTTT. This codes for CASSSLNEKLFF.

The J gene is TRBJ1-1, the V gene TRBV7-2; 7 bases line up with TRBD1. The junction had 4 bases not matched to a gene; V was cut back by 0 bases and J by 12 bases. Germline-derived CDR1 and CDR2 are SGHTA and FQGNSA. This CDR3 contains 12 residues. Here the CDR3 reads CASSLARGVSFF. The CDR3 DNA is TGTGCCAGCAGCTTAGCCAGGGGGGTTTCTTTCTTT.

The V and J genes are TRBV6-2 or TRBV6-3 and TRBJ2-1; TRBD2 aligns across 8 bases. Germline CDR1 reads MNHEY; CDR2 reads SVGEGT. J lost 4 bases, V lost 6 bases, and 8 bases had no gene match. This CDR3 is 15 amino acids long. The CDR3 here is CASSQRLALYNEQFF. The CDR3 DNA follows: TGTGCCAGCAGCCAAAGACTAGCGCTTTACAATGAGCAGTTCTTC.

This chain uses TRBV7-8 with TRBJ2-5; 14 bases are a match to TRBD2. Per the germline V gene, CDR1 is SGHVS and CDR2 is FQNEAQ. This CDR3 spans 20 amino acids. V dropped 5 bases and J dropped 3; count of bases not matched to a gene: 17. CDR3 in amino acids: CASSPRLAGGLGKVEETQYF. Written as DNA, the CDR3 is TGTGCCAGCAGCCCCCGACTAGCGGGGGGGCTGGGGAAGGTTGAAGAGACCCAGTACTTC.

The chain couples TRBV6-5 to TRBJ2-5; TRBD2 aligns across 11 bases. With V trimmed by 2 bases and J by 4 bases, 3 bases remained unmatched. Germline CDR1 reads MNHEY; CDR2 reads SVGAGI. This CDR3 spans 15 amino acids. For the CDR3, the DNA is TGTGCCAGCAGTTACCTAGCGGGGGGTTTAGAGACCCAGTACTTC. Encoded protein: CASSYLAGGLETQYF.

The genes are TRBV7-3 and TRBJ1-2, with 7 nucleotides matching TRBD1. This CDR3 contains 13 residues. With V trimmed by 5 bases and J by 2 bases, 2 bases remained unmatched. CDR1 and CDR2 (germline): SGHTA, FQGTGA. Here the CDR3 reads CASSPDRNYGYTF. The CDR3 DNA is TGTGCCAGCAGCCCGGACAGGAACTATGGCTACACCTTC.

The rearrangement links TRBV4-1 to TRBJ2-2, with TRBD1 identical over 9 bases. The V and J ends lost 4 bases and 3 bases, in that order; junction bases with no gene match: 3. Looked up from germline, CDR1 is MGHRA and CDR2 is YSYEKL. CDR3 length: 15 residues. CDR3: CASSPGQGYTGELFF. CDR3 nucleotides: TGCGCCAGCAGCCCGGGACAGGGTTACACCGGGGAGCTGTTTTTT.

This chain uses TRBV4-3 with TRBJ1-4, with D uncertain. Germline V CDR1 and CDR2: LGHNA, YSLEER. There are 14 residues in the CDR3. V lost 2 bases and J 4 bases, leaving 8 bases between the germline ends. Here the CDR3 reads CASSQQQYNEKLFF. The DNA for the CDR3 is TGCGCCAGCAGCCAACAACAGTATAATGAAAAACTGTTTTTT.

This clone was found once. V usage is TRBV7-2 and J usage is TRBJ1-2; 9 bases line up with TRBD1. The CDR3 has 16 amino acids. J gave up 4 bases and V 4 bases, and 10 bases lay outside the gene matches. Germline CDR1 and CDR2: SGHTA and FQGNSA. The DNA for the CDR3 is TGTGCCAGCAGCTCACCGACCGGGACAGGGCTCTATGGCTACACCTTC. This gives the protein CASSSPTGTGLYGYTF.

The chain employs TRBV7-2 and TRBJ2-5; TRBD2 agrees at 8 bases. Germline V gene sequence: CDR1 SGHTA, CDR2 FQGNSA. The J segment lost 5 bases and the V segment lost 5 bases, leaving 7 bases of the junction unmatched. The CDR3 is 14 amino acids. CDR3 nucleotide sequence: TGTGCCAGCAGCCCCCAGGGCGGGAGGGAGACCCAGTACTTC. It is translated as CASSPQGGRETQYF.

The V gene is TRBV7-6, the J gene TRBJ2-5; D unresolved. V was trimmed by 4 bases and J by 3 bases, leaving 12 bases between them. Germline V CDR1 and CDR2: SGHVS, FNYEAQ. The CDR3 covers 14 residues. The CDR3 DNA reads TGTGCCAGCAGCTCGGCCCCGACAAAAGAGACCCAGTACTTC. Residues: CASSSAPTKETQYF.

The gene calls are TRBV18 and TRBJ1-1; 7 nucleotides agree with TRBD1. Trimming removed 5 bases from V and 1 base from J; junction bases left unmatched: 4. The V gene's germline CDR1 is KGHSH and CDR2 LQKENI. CDR3 length: 14 amino acids. CDR3 in DNA: TGTGCCAGCTCAGAACAGGGGACGAACACTGAAGCTTTCTTT. It yields the protein CASSEQGTNTEAFF.

This chain uses TRBV5-1 with TRBJ1-2; D ambiguous. The V gene lost 7 bases and the J gene lost 1 base, with 17 bases spanning the gap. The CDR3 totals 15 residues. Germline lookup yields CDR1 SGHRS and CDR2 YFSETQ. CDR3 sequence reads: CASRSWASINYGYTF. Written as DNA, the CDR3 is TGCGCCAGCCGATCTTGGGCGTCGATTAACTATGGCTACACCTTC.